Given below is one T cell receptor beta chain in context. The target antigen is unknown. This same CDR3 is encoded by further DNA sequences in the sample. Profiling relied on immunoSEQ multiplex PCR, and the TCRdb table lists in-frame clones only, not all of them. The table has approximately 810,000 clones, 80% to 95% seen once. This CDR3 region has 15 residues. Trimming took 0 bases from V and 0 from J; bases not matched to a gene: 0. Germline V gene lookup returns CDR1 SGHRS and CDR2 YFSETQ. The data are from a study of shared clonotypes between healthy human individuals. Whole-study context: Three plates were used per donor for CD4 naive, three for CD4 memory, two for CD8 naive and one for CD8 memory. Study-wide points: Tissue TCR repertoires likely differ from these blood-only repertoires.

Naive CD8 cells, CD45RO-negative and positively selected for CCR7, excluded terminally differentiated effector memory CD45RA+ cells. Only Caucasian adults living in Nashville, Tennessee made up the donor group. The source is a man aged 25 to 40 in good health. Sequences were obtained from naive CD8+ T cells sorted from blood. The chain employs TRBV5-1 and TRBJ2-7; TRBD2 matches at 10 bases. Here the CDR3 DNA reads TGCGCCAGCAGCTTGGGGACTAGCGGCTCCTACGAGCAGTACTTC. It codes for CASSLGTSGSYEQYF.